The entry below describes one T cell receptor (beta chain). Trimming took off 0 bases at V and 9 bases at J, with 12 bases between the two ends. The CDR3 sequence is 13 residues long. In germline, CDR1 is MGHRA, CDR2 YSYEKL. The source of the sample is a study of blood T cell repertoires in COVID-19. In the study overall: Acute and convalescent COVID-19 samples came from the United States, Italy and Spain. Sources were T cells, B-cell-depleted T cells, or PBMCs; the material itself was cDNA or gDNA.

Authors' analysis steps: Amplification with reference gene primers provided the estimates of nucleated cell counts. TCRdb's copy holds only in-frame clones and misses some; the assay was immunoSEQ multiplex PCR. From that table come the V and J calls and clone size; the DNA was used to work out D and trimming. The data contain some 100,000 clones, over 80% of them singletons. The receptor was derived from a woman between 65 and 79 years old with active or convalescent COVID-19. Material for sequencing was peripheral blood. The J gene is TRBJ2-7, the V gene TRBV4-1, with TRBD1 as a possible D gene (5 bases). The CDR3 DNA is TGCGCCAGCAGCCAAGATCGGGCTCAGGGGCAGTACTTC. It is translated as CASSQDRAQGQYF.